This is a list of T cell receptor beta chains from one sample in a study of T cells expressing NK-cell markers. TCRdb processed the 5' RACE reads again and assigns one entry to each CDR3 protein, with no DNA. This sample's clone table lists 400,000 or so distinct CDR3 sequences. Sequencing input: blood T cells: a sorted CD56 or NKG2C T cell subset, CD4+ or CD8+ T cells, or bulk PBMC T cells (not recorded which). The receptor source for this set is a woman aged 45-59 years in good health. Both conserved end residues are part of each CDR3.

V gene,J gene,CDR3 protein
TRBV5-1,TRBJ2-5,CASSSGTSGRLMETQYF
TRBV11-2,TRBJ2-1,CASSLGRFVEQFF
TRBV3-1,TRBJ1-1,CASSQEGGAFF
TRBV12-3/TRBV12-4,TRBJ2-5,CASSSGRASQETQYF
TRBV29-1,TRBJ1-3,CSVVSGSGNTIYF
TRBV5-5,TRBJ2-1,CASSLGQGRREQFF
TRBV5-1,TRBJ1-1,CASSLVGSSDTEAFF
TRBV5-6,TRBJ2-1,CASRFYRDYNEQFF
TRBV6-1,TRBJ2-3,CASNPGMGDTQYF
TRBV28,TRBJ2-1,CASSFLGGEQFF
TRBV6-6,TRBJ2-5,CASQRSIAGRGKETQYF
TRBV27,TRBJ2-5,CASSFSSGRRETQYF
TRBV6-5,TRBJ2-1,CASSRRLGNEQFF
TRBV20-1,TRBJ1-2,CSAREGTLGYTF
TRBV30,TRBJ1-2,CAGTKDGYGYTF
TRBV7-9,TRBJ2-1,CASSLVWEYNEQFF
TRBV10-2,TRBJ1-2,CASSEMAYGYTF
TRBV6-6,TRBJ2-5,CASSRTGNRETQYF
TRBV12-3/TRBV12-4,TRBJ1-6,CASSPLGGAYNSPLHF
TRBV6-2/TRBV6-3,TRBJ1-1,CASTYTPTGTGTEAFF
TRBV7-8,TRBJ1-2,CASSLGGRGYGYTF
TRBV6-5,TRBJ2-3,CASTRGPSQYF
TRBV7-9,TRBJ2-1,CASSPRWGAVGNEQFF
TRBV27,TRBJ2-1,CASRPLAGGWNEQFF
TRBV10-3,TRBJ2-1,CAINSGTSFLNEQFF
TRBV5-1,TRBJ1-3,CASSLAGLDRGNTIYF
TRBV5-1,TRBJ1-3,CASSLAARGNTIYF
TRBV7-6,TRBJ1-1,CASSLEDRPNTEAFF
TRBV4-2,TRBJ2-3,CASSQPGTGGMADTQYF
TRBV30,TRBJ2-4,CAWSYSVLPPAKNIQYF
TRBV5-1,TRBJ1-1,CASSLGQANTEAFF
TRBV24-1,TRBJ2-5,CATSDRTNLQETQYF
TRBV2,TRBJ2-1,CASAPWLLNEQFF
TRBV24-1,TRBJ2-1,CATSDPGGVVYNEQFF